Listed here are 22 T cell receptor beta chains from one sample, sequenced in a study of radiation and T cells in renal cell carcinoma. Produced via immunoSEQ multiplex PCR; TCRdb's table is partial and in-frame only. The sample holds some 70,000 clones; 82% are singletons and the top ten take approximately 5%. Described time point: blood 2 weeks post-SBRT. The treatment denotes: 15 Gy SBRT to primary tumor, nephrectomy 4 weeks later. The sequences come from blood, collected from a patient whose treatment included radiotherapy and nephrectomy. These receptors all come from a man aged 55 to 70 with renal cell carcinoma.

The chain couples TRBV29-1 to TRBJ1-3; D gene ambiguous. Germline assignment: CDR1 SQVTM and CDR2 ANQGSEA. The germline V and J ends were trimmed by 4 bases and 0 bases, with 10 bases remaining between them. CDR3 length: 14 residues. The DNA for the CDR3 is TGCAGCGTTGTAGACGGCAGCTCTGGAAACACCATATATTTT. Translation gives CSVVDGSSGNTIYF.

This chain uses TRBV7-2 with TRBJ2-1, with unresolved D. The V gene lost 1 base and the J gene lost 4 bases, with 8 bases spanning the gap. CDR1 and CDR2 from the germline V gene are SGHTA and FQGNSA. This CDR3 is built from 14 residues. The CDR3 DNA reads TGTGCCAGCAGCTTAGGGTACGGATACAATGAGCAGTTCTTC. Residues: CASSLGYGYNEQFF.

In this sample, this clone turned up a few times. The chain combines TRBV27 with TRBJ2-7, with D possibly matching TRBD2 (7 bases). This CDR3 has 14 amino acids. Deletions cut 5 bases from V and 6 bases from J, with 17 bases between. Germline V gives CDR1 MNHEY, CDR2 SMNVEV (reference sequence). The CDR3 nucleotides are TGTGCCAGCAGTCCCTATGGGGGGGGCCGCGAGCAGTACTTC. Protein: CASSPYGGGREQYF.

The chain carries TRBV2 and TRBJ2-5, with 14 nucleotides matching TRBD2. Unmatched junction bases numbered 2, after V lost 1 base and J lost 4 bases. The CDR3 sequence is 16 residues long. Germline CDR1 and CDR2: SNHLY and FYNNEI. The DNA for the CDR3 is TGTGCCAGCAGTGAAGGGGGACTAGCGGGAGTAGAGACCCAGTACTTC. Translating it yields CASSEGGLAGVETQYF.

The chain is built from TRBV11-2 and TRBJ2-7, with TRBD2 matching 8 bases. Per the germline V gene, CDR1 is SGHAT and CDR2 is FQNNGV. V lost 3 bases and J lost 4; bases outside the gene matches: 5. CDR3 length equals 14 residues. The chain's CDR3 is CASSFETSVYEQYF. In DNA form, the CDR3 reads TGTGCCAGCAGCTTCGAGACTAGCGTTTACGAGCAGTACTTC.

This clone was found once. The chain employs TRBV5-6 and TRBJ2-3; 7 bases fit TRBD2. V shed 0 bases, J shed 5 bases, and the junction held 6 bases outside the gene matches. The CDR3 is made up of 15 amino acids. In germline, CDR1 is SGHDT, CDR2 YYEEEE. The CDR3: CASSLAGGVGDTQYF. The CDR3, as DNA: TGTGCCAGCAGCTTGGCGGGGGGAGTGGGAGATACGCAGTATTTT.

This chain joins TRBV4-1 and TRBJ2-3; 11 nucleotides match TRBD2. V gave up 1 base and J gave up 3 bases; unmatched junction bases: 9. This CDR3 is 18 amino acids long. Germline V gives CDR1 MGHRA, CDR2 YSYEKL. The CDR3 loop reads CASSQAWATSGRTDTQYF. The DNA of the CDR3 is TGCGCCAGCAGCCAAGCTTGGGCCACTAGCGGGAGAACAGATACGCAGTATTTT.

The table lists this clone with a few counts. CDR3 DNA: TGTGCCAGCTCACGGCGACCACACAGGGACGAGAATCAGCCCCAGCATTTT. Encoded protein: CASSRRPHRDENQPQHF. The chain is built from TRBV18 and TRBJ1-5, with D tentatively TRBD1 (6 bases). The ends were cut back, 4 bases at V and 4 bases at J, with 20 bases in the middle. The CDR3 is made up of 17 amino acids. Germline V gene data show CDR1 as KGHSH and CDR2 as LQKENI.

V gene TRBV5-6 combines with J gene TRBJ2-1, with a tentative D call TRBD2 (5 bases). The CDR3 is made up of 18 amino acids. Germline CDR1 reads SGHDT; CDR2 reads YYEEEE. Trimming shortened V by 2 bases and J by 0 bases, and 18 bases separated the two germline ends. CDR3 sequence (DNA): TGTGCCAGCAGCTTTACAGTTTGGCGGGCGAGCTCCTACAATGAGCAGTTCTTC. Its protein is CASSFTVWRASSYNEQFF.

This rearrangement joins TRBV28 to TRBJ2-6; D gene unclear. The CDR3 is 17 residues long. The V end was cut by 0 bases, the J end by 1 base, with 10 bases between. The V gene's germline CDR1 is MDHEN and CDR2 SYDVKM. This CDR3 is CASSLWAWASGANVLTF. CDR3 nucleotide sequence: TGTGCCAGCAGTTTATGGGCCTGGGCTTCTGGGGCCAACGTCCTGACTTTC. Supplemented by reference TRBV28 and TRBJ2-6, the full variable domain reads DVKVTQSSRYLVKRTGEKVFLECVQDMDHENMFWYRQDPGLGLRLIYFSYDVKMKEKGDIPEGYSVSREKKERFSLILESASTNQTSMYLCASSLWAWASGANVLTFGAGSRLTVL.

The genes are TRBV28 and TRBJ1-5; D is unresolved. Trimming cost V 3 bases and J 0 bases, with 9 bases left between them. This CDR3 has 15 residues. Germline assignment: CDR1 MDHEN and CDR2 SYDVKM. For the CDR3, the DNA is TGTGCCAGCAGTTTCCAGGCCTTTAGCAATCAGCCCCAGCATTTT. Amino acid sequence: CASSFQAFSNQPQHF.

The rearrangement joins TRBV4-1 to TRBJ2-5; 8 bases agree with TRBD2. The germline V gene encodes CDR1 MGHRA and CDR2 YSYEKL. This CDR3 is built from 14 residues. V gave up 2 bases and J gave up 4 bases; unmatched junction bases: 3. The CDR3 DNA is TGCGCCAGCAGCCAACCGGGAGGGGTAGAGACCCAGTACTTC. Translating gives CASSQPGGVETQYF.

V usage is TRBV10-3 and J usage is TRBJ2-7; D gene ambiguous. CDR3 length equals 13 residues. Trimming took off 10 bases at V and 4 bases at J, with 17 bases between the two ends. CDR1 ENHRY and CDR2 SYGVKD come from the germline V gene. DNA of the CDR3: TGTGCCACCCAGTTCAACCAAGAATACGAGCAGTACTTC. Protein sequence: CATQFNQEYEQYF.

The V gene is TRBV4-1, the J gene TRBJ2-7, with D unclear. CDR3 length equals 14 residues. Per the germline V gene, CDR1 is MGHRA and CDR2 is YSYEKL. The V end was cut by 5 bases, the J end by 2 bases, with 13 bases between. This chain's CDR3 is CASSAEQRAYEQYF. CDR3 nucleotides: TGCGCCAGCAGCGCCGAGCAGCGAGCCTACGAGCAGTACTTC.

This chain uses TRBV13 with TRBJ1-2; TRBD1 matches 7 bases. CDR1 is PRHDT, CDR2 FYEKMQ, per germline (reference sequence). CDR3 length: 14 amino acids. Trimming cost V 5 bases and J 8 bases; bases outside gene matches: 11. Written as DNA, the CDR3 is TGTGCCAGCAGCCACTTGACAGGGTATGAAGGCTACACCTTC. Protein sequence: CASSHLTGYEGYTF. The variable domain in full, with the rest retrieved from reference TRBV13 and TRBJ1-2, is AAGVIQSPRHLIKEKRETATLKCYPIPRHDTVYWYQQGPGQDPQFLISFYEKMQSDKGSIPDRFSAQQFSDYHSELNMSSLELGDSALYFCASSHLTGYEGYTFGSGTRLTVV.

This clone appeared a single time. The J gene is TRBJ2-3, the V gene TRBV5-1, with D possibly TRBD2 on 5 matching bases. Germline-derived CDR1 and CDR2 are SGHRS and YFSETQ. V lost 1 base to trimming and J lost 4 bases, with 16 bases between them. The length of the CDR3 is 16 residues. This CDR3 is CASSLKPSGSADTQYF. CDR3 DNA: TGCGCCAGCAGCTTGAAACCTAGTGGGAGTGCAGATACGCAGTATTTT.

This chain uses TRBV28 with TRBJ2-7, with D perhaps TRBD1 (6 bases). The CDR3 loop spans 13 amino acids. Germline-derived CDR1 and CDR2 are MDHEN and SYDVKM. Trimming removed 8 bases from V and 2 bases from J, with 13 bases in between. DNA of the CDR3: TGTGCCAGCGGGGACACCTACCCCTACGAGCAGTACTTC. Its protein is CASGDTYPYEQYF.

V is TRBV11-2 and J is TRBJ2-7; D gene ambiguous. The CDR3 runs 15 residues. Germline values: CDR1 SGHAT, CDR2 FQNNGV. V was cut by 1 base and J by 0 bases, with 10 bases left in between. The CDR3 protein is CASSLAPTRSYEQYF. The CDR3 region has the DNA TGTGCCAGCAGCTTAGCTCCGACACGCTCCTACGAGCAGTACTTC.

The V call is TRBV5-8, the J call TRBJ2-1; 8 bases map to TRBD2. The CDR3 has 15 amino acids. The germline V gene has CDR1 SGHTS and CDR2 YDEGEE. Trimming removed 5 bases from V and 4 bases from J; junction bases left unmatched: 8. Written as DNA, the CDR3 is TGTGCCAGCAGGCAACTAGCGGCCCCTTACAATGAGCAGTTCTTC. Its protein product is CASRQLAAPYNEQFF.

This clone was detected once. This chain joins TRBV7-2 and TRBJ1-5; a weak D match, TRBD1 (6 bases). This CDR3 has 15 amino acids. The V end lost 1 base, the J end lost 4 bases, and 11 bases lay between the germline ends. Germline V CDR1 and CDR2: SGHTA, FQGNSA. This CDR3 reads CASSLEQGRNQPQHF. Here the CDR3 DNA reads TGTGCCAGCAGCTTAGAACAGGGCCGAAATCAGCCCCAGCATTTT.

This clone was detected a few times. The V gene is TRBV7-6, the J gene TRBJ1-3; D is unresolved. V was clipped by 1 base and J by 3 bases, with 1 base between them. CDR1 and CDR2 (germline): SGHVS, FNYEAQ. The length of the CDR3 is 12 residues. This CDR3 is CASSLDGNTIYF. Here the CDR3 DNA reads TGTGCCAGCAGCTTAGATGGAAACACCATATATTTT.

This rearrangement joins TRBV7-2 to TRBJ1-1; TRBD1 is a possible D gene (5 bases). This CDR3 comprises 14 residues. Per the germline V gene, CDR1 is SGHTA and CDR2 is FQGNSA. V gave up 1 base and J gave up 6 bases, with 12 bases separating them. CDR3 region: CASSLGFGAAEAFF. DNA of the CDR3: TGTGCCAGCAGCTTAGGGTTCGGGGCCGCTGAAGCTTTCTTT.